Presented here are 17 T cell receptor beta chains from one specimen sequenced in a study of T cells after yellow fever vaccination. TCRdb fed the 5' RACE reads into MiXCR, producing one record per CDR3 protein. The sample records approximately 580,000 distinct CDR3 sequences, about a sixth being singletons. Source: PBMCs, taken 5 to 6 days after the first yellow fever vaccination. These receptors originate from a man younger than 35 who received the YFV17D yellow fever vaccine.

This clonotype was picked up a small number of times. The chain combines TRBV12-3 or TRBV12-4 with TRBJ2-1, with D uncertain. This CDR3 comprises 15 residues. Trimming removed 5 bases from V and 1 base from J, with 12 bases in between. The CDR3 here is CASSRQSGSYNEQFF. In nucleotides, the CDR3 is TGTGCCAGCAGTCGGCAAAGTGGGTCCTACAATGAGCAGTTCTTC.

The gene calls are TRBV20-1 and TRBJ1-5; maybe TRBD1 (5 bases). The CDR3 spans 14 residues. Trimming took 6 bases from V and 7 from J, leaving 19 bases between them. Germline V gene sequence: CDR1 DFQATT, CDR2 SNEGSKA (reference sequence). The chain's CDR3 is CSAVPGLRTQPQHF. CDR3 nucleotide sequence: TGCAGTGCGGTCCCGGGACTCAGGACCCAGCCCCAGCATTTT.

This sequence joins TRBV20-1 and TRBJ1-1, with D unclear. Trimming pared 3 bases from V and 1 base from J, leaving 12 bases between. The CDR3 is made up of 14 amino acids. The germline V gene encodes CDR1 DFQATT and CDR2 SNEGSKA (reference sequence). The CDR3 nucleotides read TGCAGTGCTAGCAGGCGTTACGGGAACACTGAAGCTTTCTTT. Translated: CSASRRYGNTEAFF.

The CDR3 protein is CASSYSAGGRPGELFF. In DNA form, the CDR3 reads TGTGCCAGCAGTTACTCCGCGGGGGGCCGCCCCGGGGAGCTGTTTTTT. The chain carries TRBV6-5 and TRBJ2-2; 8 bases align to TRBD2. Germline CDR1 reads MNHEY; CDR2 reads SVGAGI. Trimming removed 0 bases from V and 6 bases from J; junction bases left unmatched: 6. The CDR3 is 16 amino acids.

Concerning this clonotype: The conserved final phenylalanine or tryptophan is absent from the CDR3, which likely points to a read error. V gene TRBV5-1 combines with J gene TRBJ2-5; tentative D call: TRBD2 (5 bases). V lost 0 bases, J lost 3 bases, and 12 bases lay in between. The CDR3 consists of 15 residues. The V gene's germline CDR1 is SGHRS and CDR2 YFSETQ. This CDR3 is CASSLVGSNEETQYS. The CDR3 bases are TGCGCCAGCAGCTTGGTGGGGAGCAATGAAGAGACCCAGTACTCC.

The CDR3 sequence: CASSLPGGKTEAFF. CDR3 bases: TGCGCCAGCAGCCTCCCCGGGGGGAAGACTGAAGCTTTCTTT. The chain couples TRBV4-3 to TRBJ1-1; D perhaps matches TRBD1 (5 bases). Trimming took 4 bases from V and 5 from J, leaving 14 bases between them. This CDR3 is 14 amino acids long. Germline V gene sequence: CDR1 LGHNA, CDR2 YSLEER.

This clonotype was detected only a few times. The chain employs TRBV4-3 and TRBJ2-3; no reliable D call. Germline assignment: CDR1 LGHNA and CDR2 YSLEER. The germline V and J ends were trimmed by 1 base and 2 bases, with 13 bases remaining between them. The length of the CDR3 is 16 residues. CDR3 nucleotide sequence: TGCGCCAGCAGCCAAGCGGTTCCTTCAGCCACAGATACGCAGTATTTT. Translation: CASSQAVPSATDTQYF.

V gene TRBV5-1 combines with J gene TRBJ2-3, with D tentatively TRBD2 (5 bases). Germline lookup yields CDR1 SGHRS and CDR2 YFSETQ. The CDR3 has 16 residues. Trimming left V 0 bases short and J 5 bases short, with 16 bases between. The CDR3 sequence is CASSLASGILRDTQYF. The CDR3 DNA follows: TGCGCCAGCAGCTTGGCCTCCGGGATTCTACGAGATACGCAGTATTTT.

This clonotype was detected only a few times. V gene TRBV5-1 combines with J gene TRBJ2-2, with D possibly being TRBD1 (5 bases). Deletions cut 1 base from V and 4 bases from J, with 8 bases between. The germline V gene has CDR1 SGHRS and CDR2 YFSETQ. The CDR3 spans 14 residues. CDR3 sequence reads: CASSLWGGTGELFF. The CDR3 DNA follows: TGCGCCAGCAGCTTGTGGGGCGGCACCGGGGAGCTGTTTTTT.

This clonotype was seen more than once but under ten times. This rearrangement joins TRBV9 to TRBJ1-1, with D possibly matching TRBD1 (6 bases). This CDR3 spans 15 amino acids. The V gene lost 0 bases and the J gene lost 1 base, with 10 bases spanning the gap. Germline V gene sequence: CDR1 SGDLS, CDR2 YYNGEE. CDR3 bases: TGTGCCAGCAGCGTAGAAGGGGGTCCGAACACTGAAGCTTTCTTT. Its protein product is CASSVEGGPNTEAFF.

This clonotype was recorded a few times. V and J are TRBV12-3 or TRBV12-4 and TRBJ2-2; the D gene could be TRBD1 or TRBD2 (5 bases each). CDR3 length: 15 amino acids. Trimming took off 7 bases at V and 3 bases at J, with 15 bases between the two ends. CDR3 sequence: CASTRDRVDTGELFF. The DNA for the CDR3 is TGTGCCAGCACCCGGGACCGCGTGGACACCGGGGAGCTGTTTTTT.

V usage is TRBV4-3 and J usage is TRBJ2-5, with 9 bases fitting TRBD1. The CDR3 totals 14 residues. J lost 7 bases, V lost 3 bases, and 6 bases had no gene match. From germline, CDR1 is LGHNA and CDR2 YSLEER. The DNA of the CDR3 is TGCGCCAGCAGCCACGGACAGGGACAGGGGACCCAGTACTTC. Residues: CASSHGQGQGTQYF.

This clonotype has more than one count but fewer than ten. This sequence joins TRBV4-1 and TRBJ2-2; D could derive from TRBD1 or TRBD2 (5 bases each). The CDR3 sequence is 16 residues long. V lost 5 bases and J lost 5, with 18 bases in between. Germline CDR1 reads MGHRA; CDR2 reads YSYEKL. The CDR3 nucleotides read TGCGCCAGCAGCTTCCAATTCGGGGCAGGGACCGGGGAGCTGTTTTTT. Its translation is CASSFQFGAGTGELFF.

This clonotype has only a few counts. V usage is TRBV5-6 and J usage is TRBJ2-2; TRBD2 might be the D (5 bases). This CDR3 comprises 14 residues. CDR1 and CDR2 from the germline V gene are SGHDT and YYEEEE. The ends were cut back, 0 bases at V and 7 bases at J, with 10 bases in the middle. The CDR3 sequence is CASSLVGLIGELFF. The DNA of the CDR3 is TGTGCCAGCAGCTTGGTAGGACTTATCGGGGAGCTGTTTTTT.

This clonotype has a count of ten or more. The V call is TRBV4-3, the J call TRBJ2-2; 7 positions agree with TRBD2. With V trimmed by 3 bases and J by 0 bases, 4 bases remained unmatched. This CDR3 has 16 amino acids. CDR1 is LGHNA and CDR2 is YSLEER in the germline V gene. This CDR3 reads CASSHRGDANTGELFF. The CDR3 coding sequence is TGCGCCAGCAGCCACCGGGGGGACGCGAACACCGGGGAGCTGTTTTTT.

The chain employs TRBV5-4 and TRBJ1-2, with 8 positions matching TRBD1. Germline V gene data show CDR1 as SGHNT and CDR2 as YYREEE (reference sequence). The CDR3 runs to 12 residues. Trimming took 2 bases from V and 7 from J; bases not matched to a gene: 1. CDR3 protein: CASSFDRGGYTF. In DNA, the CDR3 is TGTGCCAGCAGCTTCGACAGGGGTGGCTACACCTTC.

This clonotype has only a few counts. The rearrangement uses TRBV27 and TRBJ1-4; TRBD1 might be the D (5 bases). The CDR3 runs 15 residues. V lost 4 bases to trimming and J lost 5 bases, with 14 bases between them. Germline loops: CDR1 MNHEY, CDR2 SMNVEV (reference sequence). CDR3 in amino acids: CASSSRDARNEKLFF. The CDR3, as DNA: TGTGCCAGCAGTTCACGGGACGCGCGGAATGAAAAACTGTTTTTT.